Following are 8 T cell receptor beta chains from one sample sequenced in a study of a mutant IDH1 vaccine in newly diagnosed glioma. Time point defined: week 11, during vaccination. Each vaccine dose was 300 ug of mutant IDH1 20-mer peptide, with topical imiquimod. Antigens of these TCRs are unknown. This table comes from immunoSEQ multiplex PCR, and its TCRdb copy is limited to in-frame clones, with some not included. The sample has some 60,000 clones; under 85% are singletons. The specimen was PBMCs, collected from a glioma patient whose treatment included an IDH1 peptide vaccine. The receptors shown here come from a man aged 25-45 years with glioma.

V usage is TRBV7-9 and J usage is TRBJ1-6; D is possibly TRBD1 (5 bases). The V and J ends lost 10 bases and 7 bases respectively, with 17 bases between them. The germline V gene has CDR1 SEHNR and CDR2 FQNEAQ (reference sequence). CDR3 size: 14 residues. The CDR3 DNA reads TGTGCCATTCCGTCAGGGCAAACCAATTCACCCCTCCACTTT. Its translation is CAIPSGQTNSPLHF.

This clone was seen only once. The J gene is TRBJ2-1, the V gene TRBV2, with TRBD2 matching 8 bases. This CDR3 contains 17 residues. Germline CDR1 and CDR2: SNHLY and FYNNEI. Trimming took 6 bases from V and 5 from J; bases not matched to a gene: 15. The CDR3 region has the DNA TGTGCCAGCAGGGGACTAGGGGGGGAAAGCACACACAATGAGCAGTTCTTC. It specifies CASRGLGGESTHNEQFF.

This rearrangement joins TRBV6-1 to TRBJ1-2, with 7 bases matching TRBD1. The V segment lost 7 bases and the J segment 7 bases; nucleotides outside the gene matches: 9. CDR1 and CDR2 from the germline V gene are MNHNS and SASEGT. The CDR3 is made up of 13 amino acids. The CDR3 protein is CASTPRGQPGYTF. The CDR3 region has the DNA TGTGCCAGCACCCCTCGGGGACAGCCTGGCTACACCTTC.

The chain employs TRBV6-5 and TRBJ2-1; TRBD1 might be the D (5 bases). Germline V gene lookup returns CDR1 MNHEY and CDR2 SVGAGI. The length of the CDR3 is 14 residues. V dropped 3 bases and J dropped 2 bases, with 8 bases sitting between them. The CDR3 is CASSYGATYNEQFF. The DNA of the CDR3 is TGTGCCAGCAGTTATGGGGCAACCTACAATGAGCAGTTCTTC.

The rearrangement joins TRBV2 to TRBJ2-5; no firm D call. V was pared by 6 bases and J by 2 bases, with 4 bases between. Germline V gives CDR1 SNHLY, CDR2 FYNNEI. The CDR3 is 11 residues long. The CDR3 is CASRVQETQYF. The CDR3 DNA reads TGTGCCAGCAGGGTACAAGAGACCCAGTACTTC.

The chain employs TRBV7-3 and TRBJ2-1, with D perhaps given as TRBD1 or TRBD2 (5 bases each). V was cut by 5 bases and J by 7 bases, with 12 bases left in between. The germline CDR1 and CDR2 sequences are SGHTA and FQGTGA. This CDR3 is built from 13 residues. CDR3 bases: TGTGCCAGCAGCCCCACTGGGGGAAATGAGCAGTTCTTC. Translation gives CASSPTGGNEQFF.

V usage is TRBV19 and J usage is TRBJ2-2, with a weak D call TRBD1 (5 bases). The CDR3 is 14 residues long. Germline V lookup: CDR1 LNHDA, CDR2 SQIVND (reference sequence). V dropped 7 bases and J dropped 1 base, with 10 bases sitting between them. This chain's CDR3 is CASTPDRNTGELFF. CDR3 DNA sequence: TGTGCCAGTACCCCCGACAGGAACACCGGGGAGCTGTTTTTT.

A remark on this clone: The same CDR3 arises from other DNA sequences in this sample as well. V is TRBV20-1 and J is TRBJ2-3; D is unclear. V was clipped by 1 base and J by 4 bases, with 3 bases between them. Looked up from germline, CDR1 is DFQATT and CDR2 is SNEGSKA (reference sequence). The CDR3 consists of 11 residues. Here the CDR3 DNA reads TGCAGTGCTAGAGTGGCAGATACGCAGTATTTT. Its protein product is CSARVADTQYF.